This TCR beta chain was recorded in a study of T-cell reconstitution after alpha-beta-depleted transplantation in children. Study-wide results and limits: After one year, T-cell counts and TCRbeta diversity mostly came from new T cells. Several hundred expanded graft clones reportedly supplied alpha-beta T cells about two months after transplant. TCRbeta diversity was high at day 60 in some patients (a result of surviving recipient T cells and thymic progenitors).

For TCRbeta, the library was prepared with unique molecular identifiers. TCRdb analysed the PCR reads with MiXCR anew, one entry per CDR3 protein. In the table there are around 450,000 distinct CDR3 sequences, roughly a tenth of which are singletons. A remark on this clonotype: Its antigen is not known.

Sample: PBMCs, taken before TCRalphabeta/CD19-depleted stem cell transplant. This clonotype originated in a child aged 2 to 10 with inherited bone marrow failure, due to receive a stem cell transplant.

The CDR3 nucleotides read TGCGCCAGCTCCGGGACAGGGGTCCCCCATAGCACAGATACGCAGTATTTT. It translates to CASSGTGVPHSTDTQYF. The rearrangement joins TRBV5-1 to TRBJ2-3, with 10 bases aligning to TRBD1. The ends lost 7 bases at V and 0 bases at J; junction bases unmatched: 11. Germline V gene sequence: CDR1 SGHRS, CDR2 YFSETQ. The CDR3 totals 17 residues.